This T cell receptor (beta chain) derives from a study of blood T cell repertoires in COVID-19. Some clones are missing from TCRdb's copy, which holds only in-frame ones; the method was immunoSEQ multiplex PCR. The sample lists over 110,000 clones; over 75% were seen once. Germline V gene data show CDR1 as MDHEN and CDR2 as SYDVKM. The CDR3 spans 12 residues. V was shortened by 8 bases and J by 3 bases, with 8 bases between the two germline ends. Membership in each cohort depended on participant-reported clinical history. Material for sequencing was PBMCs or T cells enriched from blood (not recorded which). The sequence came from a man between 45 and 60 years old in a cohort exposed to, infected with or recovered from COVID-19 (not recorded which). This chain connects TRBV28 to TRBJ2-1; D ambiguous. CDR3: CASRVSYNEQFF. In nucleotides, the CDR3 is TGTGCCAGCCGCGTGAGCTACAATGAGCAGTTCTTC. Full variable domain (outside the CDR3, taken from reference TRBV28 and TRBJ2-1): DVKVTQSSRYLVKRTGEKVFLECVQDMDHENMFWYRQDPGLGLRLIYFSYDVKMKEKGDIPEGYSVSREKKERFSLILESASTNQTSMYLCASRVSYNEQFFGPGTRLTVL.